This T cell receptor (beta chain) was recorded in a study of blood T cell repertoires in COVID-19. Study-level background: Sources were T cells, B-cell-depleted T cells, or PBMCs; the material itself was cDNA or gDNA.

Recovered status in Cohort 3 required two negative PCRs, clearance, or symptom resolution. In the original workflow: Estimation of nucleated cell counts relied on the amplification of reference gene primers. Some clones are missing from TCRdb's copy, which holds only in-frame ones; the method was immunoSEQ multiplex PCR. V, J and clone size reflect that table, while D and trimming were determined from the DNA. The table lists about 350,000 clones, less than 90% of them singletons, with 3% in the top ten. There are 15 residues in the CDR3. V dropped 4 bases and J dropped 9 bases, with 19 bases sitting between them. The germline V gene has CDR1 LGHDT and CDR2 YNNKEL (reference sequence).

The chain couples TRBV3-1 (or the pseudogene TRBV3-2) to TRBJ1-5, with D maybe TRBD1 (6 bases). The sequenced material came from PBMCs or T cells enriched from blood (not recorded which). This TCR came from a woman aged 30 to 39 who had recovered from COVID-19. The CDR3 region is CASSPQDRTLRPQHF. Written as DNA, the CDR3 is TGTGCCAGCAGCCCTCAGGACAGAACACTCCGGCCCCAGCATTTT.